The clone carrying this T cell receptor (beta chain) occurred many times. Its antigen is still unknown. Amplification of ligated cDNA took four PCR rounds with SP2 and nested alpha and beta constant primers. For blood and skin samples, reverse transcription used TCR alpha and beta constant primers. Each CDR3 protein gets one entry after TCRdb re-called the 5' RACE reads with MiXCR. This table has 45,000 to 55,000 distinct CDR3 sequences, about 4.8% appearing once. TCR cDNA received a 3' ligated oligonucleotide that carried a UMI. Whole blood, 2.5 ml, came from adult healthy volunteers. Input was about 1 to 1000 ng of DNase-treated total RNA without cell sorting. V gave up 1 base and J gave up 9 bases; unmatched junction bases: 5. The germline gives CDR1 LGHDT, CDR2 YNNKEL (reference sequence). This CDR3 region has 15 residues. The data derive from a study of naive and memory T cell subsets. Study observations and caveats: The RNA method is potentially sensitive to activation and differentiation changes.

This sequence joins TRBV3-1 and TRBJ1-6, with 8 bases fitting TRBD1. This sequence was found in a female donor in good health. The CDR3 bases are TGTGCCAGCAGCCAAGCGGCAGGGGGCTTTTCACCCCTCCACTTT. The encoded protein is CASSQAAGGFSPLHF.